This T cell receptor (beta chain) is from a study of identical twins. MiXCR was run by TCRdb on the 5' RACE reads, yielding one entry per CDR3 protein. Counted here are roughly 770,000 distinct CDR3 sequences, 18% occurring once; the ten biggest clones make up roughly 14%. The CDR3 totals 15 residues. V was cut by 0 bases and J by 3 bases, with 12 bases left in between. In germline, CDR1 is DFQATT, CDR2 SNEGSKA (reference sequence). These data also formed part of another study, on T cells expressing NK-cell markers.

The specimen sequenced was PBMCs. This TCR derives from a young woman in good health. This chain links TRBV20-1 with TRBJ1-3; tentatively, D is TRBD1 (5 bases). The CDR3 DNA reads TGCAGTGCTAGAGATTCCCAACAGGATGGAAACACCATATATTTT. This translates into CSARDSQQDGNTIYF.